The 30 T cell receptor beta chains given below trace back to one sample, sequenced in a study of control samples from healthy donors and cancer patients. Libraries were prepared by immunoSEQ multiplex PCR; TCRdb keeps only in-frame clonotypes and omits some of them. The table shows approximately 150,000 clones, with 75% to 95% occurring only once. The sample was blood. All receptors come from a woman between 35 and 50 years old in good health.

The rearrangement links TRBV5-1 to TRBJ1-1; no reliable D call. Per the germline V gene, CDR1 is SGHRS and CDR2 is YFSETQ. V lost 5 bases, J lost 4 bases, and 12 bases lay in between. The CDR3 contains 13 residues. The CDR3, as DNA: TGCGCCAGCAGAGAGGGCGTCGGCACTGAAGCTTTCTTT. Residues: CASREGVGTEAFF.

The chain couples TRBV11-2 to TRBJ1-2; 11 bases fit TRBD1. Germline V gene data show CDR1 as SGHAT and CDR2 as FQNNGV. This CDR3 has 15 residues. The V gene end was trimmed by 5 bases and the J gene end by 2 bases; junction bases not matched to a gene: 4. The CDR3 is CASSGGQGANYGYTF. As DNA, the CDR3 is TGTGCCAGCAGCGGAGGACAGGGGGCGAACTATGGCTACACCTTC.

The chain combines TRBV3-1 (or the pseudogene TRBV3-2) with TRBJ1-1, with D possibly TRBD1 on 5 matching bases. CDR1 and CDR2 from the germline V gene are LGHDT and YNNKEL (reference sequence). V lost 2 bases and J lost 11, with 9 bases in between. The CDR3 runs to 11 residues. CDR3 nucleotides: TGTGCCAGCAGCCAACTTAACAGGGCTTTCTTT. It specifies CASSQLNRAFF.

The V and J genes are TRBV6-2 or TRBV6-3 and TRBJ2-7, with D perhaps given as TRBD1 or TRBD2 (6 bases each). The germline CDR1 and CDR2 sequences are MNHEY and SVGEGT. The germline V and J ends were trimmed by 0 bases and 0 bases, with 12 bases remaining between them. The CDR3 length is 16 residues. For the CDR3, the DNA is TGTGCCAGCAGTTACTCGATCGGGGGCCACTCCTACGAGCAGTACTTC. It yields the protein CASSYSIGGHSYEQYF.

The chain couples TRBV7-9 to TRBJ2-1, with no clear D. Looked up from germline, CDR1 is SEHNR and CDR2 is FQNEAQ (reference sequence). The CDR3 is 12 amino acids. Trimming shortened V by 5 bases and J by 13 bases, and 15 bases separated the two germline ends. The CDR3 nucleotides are TGTGCCAGCAGCACCGATACTCAATTTCAGTTCTTC. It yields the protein CASSTDTQFQFF.

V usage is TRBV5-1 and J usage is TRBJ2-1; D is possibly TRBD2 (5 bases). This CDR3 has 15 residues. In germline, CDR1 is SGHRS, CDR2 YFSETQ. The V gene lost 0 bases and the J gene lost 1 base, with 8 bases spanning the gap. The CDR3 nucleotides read TGCGCCAGCAGCTTGGTACGGGGATCCTACAATGAGCAGTTCTTC. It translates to CASSLVRGSYNEQFF.

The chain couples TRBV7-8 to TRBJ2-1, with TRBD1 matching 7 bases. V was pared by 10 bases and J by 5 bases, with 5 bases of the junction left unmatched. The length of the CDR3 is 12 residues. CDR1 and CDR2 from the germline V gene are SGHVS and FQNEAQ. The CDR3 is CAIRGRNNEQFF. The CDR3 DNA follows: TGTGCCATTAGGGGGCGAAACAATGAGCAGTTCTTC. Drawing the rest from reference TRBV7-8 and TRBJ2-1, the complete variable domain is GAGVSQSPRYKVAKRGQDVALRCDPISGHVSLFWYQQALGQGPEFLTYFQNEAQLDKSGLPSDRFFAERPEGSVSTLKIQRTQQEDSAVYLCAIRGRNNEQFFGPGTRLTVL.

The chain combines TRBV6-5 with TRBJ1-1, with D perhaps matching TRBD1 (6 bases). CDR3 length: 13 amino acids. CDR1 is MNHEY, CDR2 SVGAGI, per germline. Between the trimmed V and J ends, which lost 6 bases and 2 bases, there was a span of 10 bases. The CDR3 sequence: CASRQGTNTEAFF. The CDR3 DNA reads TGTGCCAGCAGACAGGGAACCAACACTGAAGCTTTCTTT.

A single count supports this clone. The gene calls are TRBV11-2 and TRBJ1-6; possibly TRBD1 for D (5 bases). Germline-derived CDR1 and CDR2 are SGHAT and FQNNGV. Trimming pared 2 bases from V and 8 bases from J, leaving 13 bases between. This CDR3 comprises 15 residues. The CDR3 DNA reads TGTGCCAGCAGCTTACCGGGACGGGGACATTCACCCCTCCACTTT. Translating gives CASSLPGRGHSPLHF.

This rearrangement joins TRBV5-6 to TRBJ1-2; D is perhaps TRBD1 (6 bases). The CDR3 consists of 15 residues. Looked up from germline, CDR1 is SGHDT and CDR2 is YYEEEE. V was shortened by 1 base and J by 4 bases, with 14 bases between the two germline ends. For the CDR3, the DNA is TGTGCCAGCAGCTTGTTCGCACGGGACATCTATGGCTACACCTTC. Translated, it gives CASSLFARDIYGYTF. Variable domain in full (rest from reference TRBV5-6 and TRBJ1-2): DAGVTQSPTHLIKTRGQQVTLRCSPKSGHDTVSWYQQALGQGPQFIFQYYEEEERQRGNFPDRFSGHQFPNYSSELNVNALLLGDSALYLCASSLFARDIYGYTFGSGTRLTVV.

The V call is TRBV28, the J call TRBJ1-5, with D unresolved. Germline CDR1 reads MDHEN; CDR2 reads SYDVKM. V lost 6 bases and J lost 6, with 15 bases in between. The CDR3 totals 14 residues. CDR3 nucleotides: TGTGCCAGCAGGTTGGTGGGGATAGGTCAGCCCCAGCATTTT. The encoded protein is CASRLVGIGQPQHF. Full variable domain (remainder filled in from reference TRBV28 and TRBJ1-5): DVKVTQSSRYLVKRTGEKVFLECVQDMDHENMFWYRQDPGLGLRLIYFSYDVKMKEKGDIPEGYSVSREKKERFSLILESASTNQTSMYLCASRLVGIGQPQHFGDGTRLSIL.

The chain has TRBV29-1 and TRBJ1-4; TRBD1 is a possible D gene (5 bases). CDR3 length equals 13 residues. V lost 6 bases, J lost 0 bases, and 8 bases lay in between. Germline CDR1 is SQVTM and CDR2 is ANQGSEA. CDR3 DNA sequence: TGCAGCGTAACAGGTGCAACTAATGAAAAACTGTTTTTT. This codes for CSVTGATNEKLFF.

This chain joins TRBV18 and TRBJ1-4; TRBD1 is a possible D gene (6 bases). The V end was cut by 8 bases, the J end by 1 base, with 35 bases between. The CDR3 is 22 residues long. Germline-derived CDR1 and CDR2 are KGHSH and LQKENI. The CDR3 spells CASASTLGQNFYFPQTNEKLFF. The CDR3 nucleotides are TGTGCCAGCGCAAGTACTTTGGGACAAAACTTCTATTTCCCCCAAACTAATGAAAAACTGTTTTTT. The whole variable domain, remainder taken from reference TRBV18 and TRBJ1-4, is NAGVMQNPRHLVRRRGQEARLRCSPMKGHSHVYWYRQLPEEGLKFMVYLQKENIIDESGMPKERFSAEFPKEGPSILRIQQVVRGDSAAYFCASASTLGQNFYFPQTNEKLFFGSGTQLSVL.

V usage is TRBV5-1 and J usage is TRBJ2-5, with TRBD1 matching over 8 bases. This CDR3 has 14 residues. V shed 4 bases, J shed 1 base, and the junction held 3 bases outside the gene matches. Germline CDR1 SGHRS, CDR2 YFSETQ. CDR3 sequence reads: CASSPGTGQETQYF. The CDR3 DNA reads TGCGCCAGCAGCCCCGGGACAGGCCAAGAGACCCAGTACTTC. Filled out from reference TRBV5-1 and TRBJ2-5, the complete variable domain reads KAGVTQTPRYLIKTRGQQVTLSCSPISGHRSVSWYQQTPGQGLQFLFEYFSETQRNKGNFPGRFSGRQFSNSRSEMNVSTLELGDSALYLCASSPGTGQETQYFGPGTRLLVL.

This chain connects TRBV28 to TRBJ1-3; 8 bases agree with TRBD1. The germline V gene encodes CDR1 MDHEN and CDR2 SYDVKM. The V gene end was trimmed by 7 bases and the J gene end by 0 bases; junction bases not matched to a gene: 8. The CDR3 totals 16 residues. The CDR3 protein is CASTPGGSSSGNTIYF. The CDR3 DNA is TGTGCCAGCACCCCAGGGGGCAGTAGCTCTGGAAACACCATATATTTT.

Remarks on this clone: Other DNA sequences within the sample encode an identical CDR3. The DNA for the CDR3 is TGCGCCAGCAGCTTCGGGACAGGGAACACCGGGGAGCTGTTTTTT. This gives the protein CASSFGTGNTGELFF. The chain has TRBV5-1 and TRBJ2-2; the match to TRBD1 covers 8 bases. The J segment lost 1 base and the V segment lost 2 bases, leaving 1 base of the junction unmatched. The CDR3 has 15 residues. In germline, CDR1 is SGHRS, CDR2 YFSETQ.

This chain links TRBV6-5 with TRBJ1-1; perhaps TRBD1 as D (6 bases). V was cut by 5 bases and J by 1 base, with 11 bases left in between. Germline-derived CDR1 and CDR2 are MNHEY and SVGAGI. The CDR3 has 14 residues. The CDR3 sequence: CASSTRGANTEAFF. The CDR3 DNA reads TGTGCCAGCAGTACGCGGGGGGCGAACACTGAAGCTTTCTTT.

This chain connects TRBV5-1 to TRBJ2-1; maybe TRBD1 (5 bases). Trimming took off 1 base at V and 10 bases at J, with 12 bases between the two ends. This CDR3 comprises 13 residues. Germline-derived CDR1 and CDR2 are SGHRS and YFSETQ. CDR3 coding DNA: TGCGCCAGCAGCTTGATTCAGGGCGGCGAGCAGTTCTTC. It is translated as CASSLIQGGEQFF.

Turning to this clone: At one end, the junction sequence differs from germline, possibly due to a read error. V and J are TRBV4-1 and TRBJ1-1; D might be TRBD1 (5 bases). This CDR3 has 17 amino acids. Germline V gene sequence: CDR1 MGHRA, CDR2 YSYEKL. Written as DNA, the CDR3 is TGCGCCAGCAGTCAAGGTCGGGGGTCTGGGTTGAACACTGAAGCTTTCTTT. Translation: CASSQGRGSGLNTEAFF.

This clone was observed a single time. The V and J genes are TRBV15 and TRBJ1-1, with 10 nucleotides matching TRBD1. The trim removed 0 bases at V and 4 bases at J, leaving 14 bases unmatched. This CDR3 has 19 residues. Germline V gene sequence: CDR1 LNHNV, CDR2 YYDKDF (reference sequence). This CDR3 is CATSRDLTGGASGSTEAFF. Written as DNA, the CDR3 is TGTGCCACCAGCAGAGATTTGACAGGGGGCGCGTCGGGAAGCACTGAAGCTTTCTTT.

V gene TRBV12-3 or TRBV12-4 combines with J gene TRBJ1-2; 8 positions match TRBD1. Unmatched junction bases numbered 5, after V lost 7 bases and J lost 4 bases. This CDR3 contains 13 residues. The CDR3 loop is CASTPGGSYGYTF. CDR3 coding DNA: TGTGCCAGCACCCCAGGGGGCAGCTATGGCTACACCTTC.

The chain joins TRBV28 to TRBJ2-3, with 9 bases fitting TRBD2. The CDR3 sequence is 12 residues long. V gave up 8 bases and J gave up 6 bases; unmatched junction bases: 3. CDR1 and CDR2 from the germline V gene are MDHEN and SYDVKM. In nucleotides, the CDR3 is TGTGCCAGCGGCGGGGGGGTGGATACGCAGTATTTT. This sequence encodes CASGGGVDTQYF.

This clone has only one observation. CDR3 protein: CASSWTGVGNTIYF. The CDR3 DNA reads TGTGCCAGCAGTTGGACAGGGGTTGGAAACACCATATATTTT. The chain has TRBV6-5 and TRBJ1-3; 9 nucleotides agree with TRBD1. This CDR3 is 14 amino acids long. The V and J ends lost 4 bases and 3 bases, in that order; junction bases with no gene match: 1. Germline loops: CDR1 MNHEY, CDR2 SVGAGI.

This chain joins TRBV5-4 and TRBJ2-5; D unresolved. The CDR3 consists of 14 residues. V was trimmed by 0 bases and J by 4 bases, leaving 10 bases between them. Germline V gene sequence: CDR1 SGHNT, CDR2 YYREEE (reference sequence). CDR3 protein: CASSLERIPETQYF. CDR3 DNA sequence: TGTGCCAGCAGCTTGGAGAGGATTCCAGAGACCCAGTACTTC.

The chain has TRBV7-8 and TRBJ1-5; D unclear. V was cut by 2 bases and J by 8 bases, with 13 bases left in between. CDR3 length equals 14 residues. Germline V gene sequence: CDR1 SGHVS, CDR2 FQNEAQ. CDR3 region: CASSLQEGLEPQHF. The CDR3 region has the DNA TGTGCCAGCAGCTTACAGGAGGGATTAGAGCCCCAGCATTTT. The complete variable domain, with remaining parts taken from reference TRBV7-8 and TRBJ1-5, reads GAGVSQSPRYKVAKRGQDVALRCDPISGHVSLFWYQQALGQGPEFLTYFQNEAQLDKSGLPSDRFFAERPEGSVSTLKIQRTQQEDSAVYLCASSLQEGLEPQHFGDGTRLSIL.

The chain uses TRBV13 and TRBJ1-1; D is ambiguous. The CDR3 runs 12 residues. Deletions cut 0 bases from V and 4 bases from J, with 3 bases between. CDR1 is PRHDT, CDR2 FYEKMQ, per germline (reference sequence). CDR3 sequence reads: CASSLGITEAFF. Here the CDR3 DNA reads TGTGCCAGCAGCTTAGGGATCACTGAAGCTTTCTTT.

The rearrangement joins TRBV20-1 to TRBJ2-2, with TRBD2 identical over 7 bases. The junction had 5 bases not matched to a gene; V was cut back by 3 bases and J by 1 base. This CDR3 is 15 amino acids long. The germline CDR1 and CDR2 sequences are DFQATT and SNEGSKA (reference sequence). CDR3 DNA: TGCAGTGCTAGTTTTCCGGGGGGGAACACCGGGGAGCTGTTTTTT. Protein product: CSASFPGGNTGELFF.

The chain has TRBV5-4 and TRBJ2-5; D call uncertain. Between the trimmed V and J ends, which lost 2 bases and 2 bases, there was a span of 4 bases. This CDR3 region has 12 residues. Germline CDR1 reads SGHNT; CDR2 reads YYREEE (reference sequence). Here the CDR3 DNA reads TGTGCCAGCAGCTTAGAACAAGAGACCCAGTACTTC. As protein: CASSLEQETQYF.

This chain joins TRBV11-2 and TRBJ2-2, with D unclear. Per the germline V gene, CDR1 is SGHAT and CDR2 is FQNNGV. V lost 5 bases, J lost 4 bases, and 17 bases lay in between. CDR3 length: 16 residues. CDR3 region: CASSLLQGMVTGELFF. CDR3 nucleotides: TGTGCCAGCAGCCTCCTACAAGGGATGGTCACCGGGGAGCTGTTTTTT.

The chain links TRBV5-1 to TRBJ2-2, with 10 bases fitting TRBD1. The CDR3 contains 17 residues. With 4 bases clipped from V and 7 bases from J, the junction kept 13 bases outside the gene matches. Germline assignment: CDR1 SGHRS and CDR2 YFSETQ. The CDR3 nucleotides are TGCGCCAGCAGCGTGGTGGGGACAGGGGTGTCTGGCGGGGAGCTGTTTTTT. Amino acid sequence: CASSVVGTGVSGGELFF.